The source of this TCR beta chain is a study of response to subunit inactivated influenza vaccine. Notes on the study in general: With each seasonal influenza vaccination, the authors suggested, few new T cells are recruited.

TCRdb reprocessed the RT-PCR reads via MiXCR and lists one record per CDR3 protein. The sample has over 650,000 distinct CDR3 sequences, under 20% seen once. Many counts were recorded for this clonotype. The antigen remains unidentified. The junction had 2 bases not matched to a gene; V was cut back by 6 bases and J by 0 bases. CDR1 and CDR2 (germline): SQVTM, ANQGSEA. The CDR3 spans 14 residues. The J gene is TRBJ2-2, the V gene TRBV29-1; 9 nucleotides agree with TRBD1. The source material was PBMCs from blood, sampled 4 to 6 days after vaccination. The sequence came from a man over 45 who received an inactivated influenza vaccine. CDR3 coding DNA: TGCAGCGTGAGGACAGGGGCGAACACCGGGGAGCTGTTTTTT. Its translation: CSVRTGANTGELFF.